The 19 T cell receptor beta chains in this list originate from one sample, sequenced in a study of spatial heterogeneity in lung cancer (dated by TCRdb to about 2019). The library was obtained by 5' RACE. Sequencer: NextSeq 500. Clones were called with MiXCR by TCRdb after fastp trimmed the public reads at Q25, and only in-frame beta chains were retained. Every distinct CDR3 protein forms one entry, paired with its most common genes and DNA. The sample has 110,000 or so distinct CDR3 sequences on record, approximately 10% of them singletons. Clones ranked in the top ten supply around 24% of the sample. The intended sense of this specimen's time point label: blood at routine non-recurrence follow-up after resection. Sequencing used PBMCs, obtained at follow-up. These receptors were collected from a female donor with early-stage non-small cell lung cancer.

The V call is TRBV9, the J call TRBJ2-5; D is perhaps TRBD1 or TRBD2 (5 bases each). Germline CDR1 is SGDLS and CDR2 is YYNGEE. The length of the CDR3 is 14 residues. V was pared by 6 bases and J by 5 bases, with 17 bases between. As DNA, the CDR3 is TGTGCCAGCACCCCCGGGGCGTTTGTGGAGACCCAGTACTTC. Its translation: CASTPGAFVETQYF.

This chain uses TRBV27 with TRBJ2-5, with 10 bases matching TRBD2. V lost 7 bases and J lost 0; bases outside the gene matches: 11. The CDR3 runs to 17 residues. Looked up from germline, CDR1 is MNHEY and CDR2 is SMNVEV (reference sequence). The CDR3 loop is CASNLGTSDLYQETQYF. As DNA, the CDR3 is TGTGCCAGCAACCTCGGGACTAGCGACTTGTACCAAGAGACCCAGTACTTC.

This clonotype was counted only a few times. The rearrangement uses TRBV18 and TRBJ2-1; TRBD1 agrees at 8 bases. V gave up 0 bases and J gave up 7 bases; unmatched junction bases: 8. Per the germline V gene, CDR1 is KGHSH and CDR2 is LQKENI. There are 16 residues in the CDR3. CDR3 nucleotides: TGTGCCAGCTCACCACCGTCGGGACAGGAGCTAAATGAGCAGTTCTTC. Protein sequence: CASSPPSGQELNEQFF.

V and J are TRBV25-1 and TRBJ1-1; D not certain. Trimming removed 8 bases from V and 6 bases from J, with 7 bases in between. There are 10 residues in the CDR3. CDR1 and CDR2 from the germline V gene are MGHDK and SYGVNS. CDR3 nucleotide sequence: TGTGCCAGCTTGGGAGCTGAAGCTTTCTTT. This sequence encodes CASLGAEAFF.

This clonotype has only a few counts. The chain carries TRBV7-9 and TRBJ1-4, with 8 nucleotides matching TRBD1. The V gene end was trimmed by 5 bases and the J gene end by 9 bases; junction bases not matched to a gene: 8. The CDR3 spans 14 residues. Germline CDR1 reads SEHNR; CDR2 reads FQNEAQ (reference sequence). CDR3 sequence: CASSPDRGVKKLFF. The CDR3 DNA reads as TGTGCCAGCAGCCCTGACAGGGGAGTGAAAAAACTGTTTTTT. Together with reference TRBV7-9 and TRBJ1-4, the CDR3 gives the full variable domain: DTGVSQNPRHKITKRGQNVTFRCDPISEHNRLYWYRQTLGQGPEFLTYFQNEAQLEKSRLLSDRFSAERPKGSFSTLEIQRTEQGDSAMYLCASSPDRGVKKLFFGSGTQLSVL.

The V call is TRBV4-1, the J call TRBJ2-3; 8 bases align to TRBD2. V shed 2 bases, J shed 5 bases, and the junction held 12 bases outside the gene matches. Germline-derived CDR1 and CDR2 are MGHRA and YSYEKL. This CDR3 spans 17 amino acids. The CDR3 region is CASSQFIAGGKRDTQYF. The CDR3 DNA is TGCGCCAGCAGCCAATTCATTGCGGGAGGAAAAAGAGATACGCAGTATTTT.

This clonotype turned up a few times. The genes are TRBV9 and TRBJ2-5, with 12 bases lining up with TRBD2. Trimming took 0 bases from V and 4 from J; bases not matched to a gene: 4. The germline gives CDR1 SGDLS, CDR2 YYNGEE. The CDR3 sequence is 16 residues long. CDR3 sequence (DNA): TGTGCCAGCAGCGTAGGTGGACTAGCGGGAAGAGAGACCCAGTACTTC. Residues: CASSVGGLAGRETQYF.

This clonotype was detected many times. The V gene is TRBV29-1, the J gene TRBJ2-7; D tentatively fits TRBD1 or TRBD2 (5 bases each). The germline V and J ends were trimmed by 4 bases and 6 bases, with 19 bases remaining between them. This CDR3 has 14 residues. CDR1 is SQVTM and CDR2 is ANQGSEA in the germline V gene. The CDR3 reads CSVGTGTRVGEQYF. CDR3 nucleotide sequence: TGCAGCGTTGGCACCGGGACGAGGGTGGGCGAGCAGTACTTC.

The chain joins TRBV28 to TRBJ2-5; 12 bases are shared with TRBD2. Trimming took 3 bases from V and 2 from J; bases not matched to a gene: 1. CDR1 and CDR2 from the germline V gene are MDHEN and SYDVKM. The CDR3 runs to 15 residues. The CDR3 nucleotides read TGTGCCAGCAGTTTTCTAGCGGGAGGGCAAGAGACCCAGTACTTC. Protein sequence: CASSFLAGGQETQYF.

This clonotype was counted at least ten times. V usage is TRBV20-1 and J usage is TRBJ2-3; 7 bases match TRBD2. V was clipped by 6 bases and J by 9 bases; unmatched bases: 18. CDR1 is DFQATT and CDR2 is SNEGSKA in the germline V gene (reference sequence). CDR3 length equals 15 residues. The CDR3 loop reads CSAELVSGGRGTQYF. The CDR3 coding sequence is TGCAGTGCCGAGCTTGTTTCGGGCGGGAGAGGCACGCAGTATTTT.

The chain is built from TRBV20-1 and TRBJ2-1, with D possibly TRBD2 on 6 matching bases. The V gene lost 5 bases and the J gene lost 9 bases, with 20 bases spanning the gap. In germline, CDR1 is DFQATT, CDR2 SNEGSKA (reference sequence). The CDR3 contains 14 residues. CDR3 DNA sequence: TGCAGTGCTTCCCCCGGGACTGGGCTCTCTGAGCAGTTCTTC. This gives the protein CSASPGTGLSEQFF.

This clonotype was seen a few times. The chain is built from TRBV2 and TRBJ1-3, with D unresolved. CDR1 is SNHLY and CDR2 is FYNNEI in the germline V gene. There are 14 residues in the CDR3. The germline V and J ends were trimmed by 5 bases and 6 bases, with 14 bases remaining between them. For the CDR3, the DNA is TGTGCCAGCAGTCGTGTCCGAAAGGAAAACACCATATATTTT. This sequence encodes CASSRVRKENTIYF.

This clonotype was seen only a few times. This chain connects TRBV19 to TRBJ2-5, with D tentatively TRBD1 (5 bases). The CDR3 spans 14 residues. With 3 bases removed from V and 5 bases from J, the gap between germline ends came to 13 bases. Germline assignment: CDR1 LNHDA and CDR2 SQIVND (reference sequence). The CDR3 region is CASSISESGETQYF. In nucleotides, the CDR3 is TGTGCCAGTAGTATTTCGGAGTCAGGGGAGACCCAGTACTTC.

The CDR3 coding sequence is TGTGCCAGCAGCTTAGGAAGGGGGGAGGCTGAAGCTTTCTTT. Translation gives CASSLGRGEAEAFF. The chain couples TRBV7-9 to TRBJ1-1; D perhaps matches TRBD1 (6 bases). With 1 base removed from V and 6 bases from J, the gap between germline ends came to 12 bases. The CDR3 extends over 14 amino acids. Germline CDR1 is SEHNR and CDR2 is FQNEAQ (reference sequence).

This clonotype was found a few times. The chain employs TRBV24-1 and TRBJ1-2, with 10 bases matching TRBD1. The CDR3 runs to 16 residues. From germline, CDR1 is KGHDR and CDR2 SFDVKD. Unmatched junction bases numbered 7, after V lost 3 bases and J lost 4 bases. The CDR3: CATSDTGTGDLYGYTF. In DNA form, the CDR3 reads TGTGCCACCAGTGATACCGGGACAGGGGACCTCTATGGCTACACCTTC.

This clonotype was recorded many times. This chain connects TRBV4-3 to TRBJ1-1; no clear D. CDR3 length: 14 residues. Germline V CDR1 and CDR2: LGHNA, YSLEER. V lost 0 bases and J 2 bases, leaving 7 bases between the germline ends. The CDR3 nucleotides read TGCGCCAGCAGCCAAGATATGGGAAACACTGAAGCTTTCTTT. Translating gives CASSQDMGNTEAFF.

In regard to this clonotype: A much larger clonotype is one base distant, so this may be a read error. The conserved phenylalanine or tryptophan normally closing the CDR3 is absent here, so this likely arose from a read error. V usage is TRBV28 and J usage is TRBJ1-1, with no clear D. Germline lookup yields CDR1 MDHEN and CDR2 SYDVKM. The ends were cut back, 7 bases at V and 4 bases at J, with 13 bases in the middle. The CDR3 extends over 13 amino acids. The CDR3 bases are TGTGCCAGCACCCACCCTGCCGGCACTGAAGCTTTCTCT. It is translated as CASTHPAGTEAFS.

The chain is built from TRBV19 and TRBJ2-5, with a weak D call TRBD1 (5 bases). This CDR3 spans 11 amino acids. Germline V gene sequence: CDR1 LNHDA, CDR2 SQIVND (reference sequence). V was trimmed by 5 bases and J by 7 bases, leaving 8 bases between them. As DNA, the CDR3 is TGTGCCAGTAGTTCTCAGGGGACCCAGTACTTC. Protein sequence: CASSSQGTQYF.

CDR3 amino acids: CSLDWVAEFTDTQYF. The CDR3 nucleotides read TGCAGTCTAGATTGGGTAGCGGAATTCACAGATACGCAGTATTTT. This sequence joins TRBV20-1 and TRBJ2-3, with D possibly matching TRBD2 (6 bases). This CDR3 is 15 amino acids long. CDR1 and CDR2 (germline): DFQATT, SNEGSKA (reference sequence). Trimming removed 8 bases from V and 2 bases from J, with 20 bases in between.